This T cell receptor beta chain originates from a study of T cells in Graves' hyperthyroidism and ophthalmopathy. Notes on the study in general: Before onset, ophthalmopathy was predicted by the model a median approximately 6.6 months earlier. Most clonotypes that expanded in the thyroid above 0.001 also showed up in blood.

To note about this clonotype: Its antigen is unidentified.

RNA transcripts yielded amplified TCR beta CDR3 regions. First-round RT-PCR of the TCR CDR3 relied on the HTBI primer set. TCRdb redid the calling of the multiplex PCR reads with MiXCR, one entry per CDR3 protein. The table lists 620,000 or so distinct CDR3 sequences, more than 14% of them singletons. CDR3 length: 13 amino acids. The ends lost 6 bases at V and 4 bases at J; junction bases unmatched: 5. In germline, CDR1 is MNHEY, CDR2 SVGEGT. The sequence came from a woman in her forties or fifties with Graves' ophthalmopathy. The chain carries TRBV6-2 or TRBV6-3 and TRBJ1-1; TRBD1 agrees at 7 bases. Input material: blood. CDR3 sequence reads: CASREQGSTEAFF. In DNA form, the CDR3 reads TGTGCCAGCAGAGAACAGGGGTCCACTGAAGCTTTCTTT.